The entry below gives a single TCR beta chain sequence along with its context. Its antigen is unknown. This sample is part of a study of T cell responses to AZD1222 COVID-19 vaccine. Study information: Investigators merged groups given second doses at roughly 4 or roughly 12 weeks.

The data were produced by immunoSEQ multiplex PCR, yet TCRdb's version contains in-frame clones alone and is incomplete. Here the sample spans 82,000 or so clones, roughly 90% being singletons. Study-wide points: In a largely white British group with more females than males, clonal diversity was possibly underestimated.

The ends were cut back, 2 bases at V and 5 bases at J, with 9 bases in the middle. Germline V lookup: CDR1 MNHNS, CDR2 SASEGT. The CDR3 covers 13 residues. The sequence was collected from an adult in good health. The sequenced sample was peripheral blood, obtained on day 0 of AZD1222 vaccination. The chain is built from TRBV6-1 and TRBJ2-5, with D perhaps matching TRBD2 (6 bases). The CDR3 DNA follows: TGTGCCAGCAGTGAATCAGGGAGGGAGACCCAGTACTTC. Translating it yields CASSESGRETQYF.